The 19 T cell receptor beta chains listed next were all sequenced from one sample in a study of T-cell reconstitution after alpha-beta-depleted transplantation in children. Unique molecular identifiers were used to barcode this TCRbeta library. TCRdb recomputed calls from the PCR reads with MiXCR, one row per CDR3 protein. The top ten hold 4.3% of the sample, which has approximately 350,000 distinct CDR3 sequences, approximately 12% seen once. The material sequenced was PBMCs, taken from the stem cell graft. The origin of the receptors is a human donor who donated a stem cell graft to a child with Fanconi anemia.

This clonotype has more than one count but fewer than ten. This chain connects TRBV5-1 to TRBJ1-1, with D maybe TRBD1 (5 bases). V lost 2 bases and J lost 1, with 9 bases in between. In germline, CDR1 is SGHRS, CDR2 YFSETQ. The CDR3 loop spans 14 amino acids. The CDR3 here is CASSFRAPNTEAFF. The CDR3 region has the DNA TGCGCCAGCAGCTTCAGGGCCCCGAACACTGAAGCTTTCTTT.

This clonotype has ten or more counts. This sequence joins TRBV7-2 and TRBJ2-2; 7 positions agree with TRBD1. Per germline, CDR1 SGHTA and CDR2 FQGNSA. There are 15 residues in the CDR3. V trimming: 2 bases; J trimming: 5 bases; junction bases outside the gene matches: 5. CDR3 sequence reads: CASSLLQGRTGELFF. CDR3 nucleotide sequence: TGTGCCAGCAGCTTATTACAGGGGAGAACCGGGGAGCTGTTTTTT.

This clonotype was detected only a few times. The chain uses TRBV12-3 or TRBV12-4 and TRBJ2-7; 11 bases are a match to TRBD2. CDR3 size: 15 residues. After removal of 5 bases from V and 0 bases from J, the junction contained 3 bases not matched to a gene. CDR3 DNA: TGTGCCAGCAGTCAGACTAGCGGGGCCTCCTACGAGCAGTACTTC. Translating gives CASSQTSGASYEQYF.

This clonotype was seen a few times. The chain carries TRBV11-2 and TRBJ2-1, with 9 bases that match TRBD2. Germline CDR1 and CDR2: SGHAT and FQNNGV. CDR3 length: 17 amino acids. With V trimmed by 3 bases and J by 4 bases, 10 bases remained unmatched. The CDR3 is CASSLNWRGGLYNEQFF. The CDR3 DNA reads as TGTGCCAGCAGCTTGAATTGGCGGGGGGGCTTATACAATGAGCAGTTCTTC. The full variable domain, its missing parts supplied by reference TRBV11-2 and TRBJ2-1, is EAGVAQSPRYKIIEKRQSVAFWCNPISGHATLYWYQQILGQGPKLLIQFQNNGVVDDSQLPKDRFSAERLKGVDSTLKIQPAKLEDSAVYLCASSLNWRGGLYNEQFFGPGTRLTVL.

This chain joins TRBV4-1 and TRBJ2-2; D may be TRBD1 (5 bases). The CDR3 extends over 15 amino acids. In germline, CDR1 is MGHRA, CDR2 YSYEKL. V was cut by 1 base and J by 7 bases, with 13 bases left in between. CDR3 region: CASSQARVGGGELFF. CDR3 DNA: TGCGCCAGCAGCCAAGCCAGGGTTGGTGGCGGGGAGCTGTTTTTT.

The rearrangement links TRBV7-2 to TRBJ2-1; TRBD2 matches 7 bases. V shed 5 bases, J shed 4 bases, and the junction held 2 bases outside the gene matches. Germline-derived CDR1 and CDR2 are SGHTA and FQGNSA. The CDR3 has 13 amino acids. The CDR3 DNA sequence: TGTGCCAGCAGCGCGGGACTATACAATGAGCAGTTCTTC. Its protein is CASSAGLYNEQFF.

A note on this clonotype: This may come from a read error, since a much larger clone is one base off. The CDR3 end shows no conserved phenylalanine or tryptophan, and so a read error is likely. The CDR3: CASSLMGYGQNTEAFY. The CDR3, as DNA: TGTGCCAGCAGCTTAATGGGGTACGGACAGAACACTGAAGCTTTCTAT. V is TRBV7-3 and J is TRBJ1-1, with D possibly TRBD1 on 5 matching bases. V was trimmed by 1 base and J by 1 base, leaving 13 bases between them. CDR3 length: 16 amino acids. In germline, CDR1 is SGHTA, CDR2 FQGTGA.

This chain uses TRBV11-2 with TRBJ2-3; no definite D call. Trimming removed 5 bases from V and 3 bases from J, with 12 bases in between. Germline CDR1 SGHAT, CDR2 FQNNGV. CDR3 length: 14 amino acids. CDR3 region: CASSRTYGTDTQYF. Here the CDR3 DNA reads TGTGCCAGCAGCCGGACCTACGGAACAGATACGCAGTATTTT. The full variable domain, rest sourced from reference TRBV11-2 and TRBJ2-3, is EAGVAQSPRYKIIEKRQSVAFWCNPISGHATLYWYQQILGQGPKLLIQFQNNGVVDDSQLPKDRFSAERLKGVDSTLKIQPAKLEDSAVYLCASSRTYGTDTQYFGPGTRLTVL.

On this clonotype itself: One end of the junction does not line up with germline, which may come from a read error. This rearrangement joins TRBV9 to TRBJ2-1; the D is unclear. This CDR3 spans 17 amino acids. CDR1 is SGDLS, CDR2 YYNGEE, per germline. The CDR3: CASSQIPVFNSYSEQFF. For the CDR3, the DNA is TGTGCCAGCAGCCAAATCCCCGTTTTTAACTCCTACAGTGAGCAGTTCTTC.

CDR3 loop: CSVVDRASSYEQYF. CDR3 nucleotides: TGCAGCGTTGTAGACAGGGCGAGCTCCTACGAGCAGTACTTC. This chain joins TRBV29-1 and TRBJ2-7; 7 nucleotides align to TRBD1. Trimming at V came to 4 bases and at J to 0 bases, leaving 6 bases not matched to a gene. The germline CDR1 and CDR2 sequences are SQVTM and ANQGSEA. The CDR3 covers 14 residues.

The rearrangement links TRBV7-2 to TRBJ2-4, with TRBD1 as a possible D gene (6 bases). Germline V gene lookup returns CDR1 SGHTA and CDR2 FQGNSA. Trimming removed 3 bases at V and 14 bases at J, with 17 bases between. The length of the CDR3 is 13 residues. The CDR3 nucleotides are TGTGCCAGCAGCTTCCCGAACAGGGACGAGAAGTACTTC. Amino acids: CASSFPNRDEKYF.

The rearrangement joins TRBV20-1 to TRBJ1-1; unclear D gene. CDR1 is DFQATT and CDR2 is SNEGSKA in the germline V gene (reference sequence). Trimming took 4 bases from V and 0 from J, leaving 15 bases between them. This CDR3 region has 15 residues. The CDR3 nucleotides are TGCAGTGCTACTCGACGGAACTTCATGAACACTGAAGCTTTCTTT. Its translation is CSATRRNFMNTEAFF.

This clonotype was counted only a few times. V usage is TRBV7-8 and J usage is TRBJ2-7; 9 bases align to TRBD1. V trimming: 1 base; J trimming: 5 bases; junction bases outside the gene matches: 0. Germline CDR1 SGHVS, CDR2 FQNEAQ. This CDR3 is 13 amino acids long. The CDR3 DNA is TGTGCCAGCAGCTTAGGGACAGGGGACGAGCAGTACGTC. Amino acids: CASSLGTGDEQYV.

A few counts support this clonotype. The V gene is TRBV20-1, the J gene TRBJ1-6; 7 nucleotides align to TRBD1. The junction had 9 bases not matched to a gene; V was cut back by 2 bases and J by 8 bases. The CDR3 length is 15 residues. The V gene's germline CDR1 is DFQATT and CDR2 SNEGSKA (reference sequence). The CDR3 loop is CSARLLRQGDSPLHF. The CDR3 nucleotides read TGCAGTGCTAGATTGCTTCGGCAGGGGGATTCACCCCTCCACTTT.

This clonotype was seen ten or more times. The rearrangement uses TRBV6-1 and TRBJ2-5; a possible D gene is TRBD1 (7 bases). There are 14 residues in the CDR3. The germline V gene has CDR1 MNHNS and CDR2 SASEGT. V was pared by 7 bases and J by 5 bases, with 17 bases between. The CDR3 region has the DNA TGTGCCAGCACCGGAGGGGGCCGGGAGGAGACCCAGTACTTC. Translation: CASTGGGREETQYF.

In its sample, this clonotype was seen many times. The V and J genes are TRBV20-1 and TRBJ1-6; no firm D call. Trimming removed 0 bases at V and 10 bases at J, with 13 bases between. Germline V gene data show CDR1 as DFQATT and CDR2 as SNEGSKA (reference sequence). CDR3 size: 14 residues. The CDR3 DNA follows: TGCAGTGCTAGAGATCAGACGGGGAGGTCACCCCTCCACTTT. It translates to CSARDQTGRSPLHF.

There are a few counts of this clonotype. The rearrangement uses TRBV6-1 and TRBJ1-4; D might be TRBD1 (5 bases). V was shortened by 1 base and J by 8 bases, with 17 bases between the two germline ends. This CDR3 region has 16 residues. Looked up from germline, CDR1 is MNHNS and CDR2 is SASEGT. The CDR3 DNA is TGTGCCAGCAGTGAAGAGATTCCCCGGTGGGGGGAAAAACTGTTTTTT. This encodes CASSEEIPRWGEKLFF.

This clonotype was seen a few times. This rearrangement joins TRBV4-3 to TRBJ2-5; possible D gene TRBD1, 5 bases. Germline V gene data show CDR1 as LGHNA and CDR2 as YSLEER. The CDR3 sequence is 15 residues long. Trimming shortened V by 1 base and J by 4 bases, and 13 bases separated the two germline ends. CDR3 bases: TGCGCCAGCAGCCAAGGGCCTCAGGGTGGAGAGACCCAGTACTTC. As protein: CASSQGPQGGETQYF.

The rearrangement uses TRBV11-2 and TRBJ1-2; D possibly corresponds to TRBD1 (5 bases). V lost 5 bases, J lost 1 base, and 17 bases lay in between. The length of the CDR3 is 16 residues. Per germline, CDR1 SGHAT and CDR2 FQNNGV. This CDR3 is CASSPIGGSINYGYTF. CDR3 in DNA: TGTGCCAGCAGCCCAATCGGGGGATCCATTAACTATGGCTACACCTTC. The variable domain in full, completed from reference TRBV11-2 and TRBJ1-2, reads EAGVAQSPRYKIIEKRQSVAFWCNPISGHATLYWYQQILGQGPKLLIQFQNNGVVDDSQLPKDRFSAERLKGVDSTLKIQPAKLEDSAVYLCASSPIGGSINYGYTFGSGTRLTVV.